This T cell receptor beta chain was captured by sequencing in a study of cytomegalovirus exposure and HLA in healthy donors. At the level of the study: Tens of millions of unique TCRs, all from HLA-typed donors, were included in an early release of the data.

The CDR3 has 14 amino acids. CDR1 and CDR2 (germline): MNHEY, SVGAGI. V lost 7 bases, J lost 4 bases, and 6 bases stayed unmatched. 13 Jbeta primers and 60 Vbeta primers were used for the PCR. Only in-frame clones appear in the TCRdb table, and some are missing; sequencing was by immunoSEQ multiplex PCR. The table lists 130,000 to 150,000 clones. Sequences were obtained from PBMCs. This receptor was taken from a man aged 40-49 years in good health and CMV-seronegative. The V and J genes are TRBV6-5 and TRBJ1-5; TRBD1 aligns across 8 bases. CDR3 sequence: CASNPTGGNQPQHF. For the CDR3, the DNA is TGTGCCAGCAACCCTACAGGGGGGAATCAGCCCCAGCATTTT.